The entry that follows covers one T cell receptor beta chain sequence. This record belongs to a study of blood T cell repertoires in COVID-19. About the research overall: The United States, Italy and Spain supplied acute and convalescent COVID-19 samples.

Sequencing was performed with immunoSEQ multiplex PCR; in TCRdb, only in-frame clones are kept and a portion is missing. The sample shows around 90,000 clones, about 82% of them seen only once. CDR1 and CDR2 from the germline V gene are SGHRS and YFSETQ. The CDR3 loop spans 14 amino acids. The V end was cut by 0 bases, the J end by 5 bases, with 9 bases between. This TCR was sampled from a woman in her 70s with active or convalescent COVID-19. J is TRBJ2-1 and V is TRBV5-1; no reliable D call. Sequencing was performed on peripheral blood. The CDR3 nucleotides are TGCGCCAGCAGCTTGGCGTCAGAAAACAATGAGCAGTTCTTC. It specifies CASSLASENNEQFF.